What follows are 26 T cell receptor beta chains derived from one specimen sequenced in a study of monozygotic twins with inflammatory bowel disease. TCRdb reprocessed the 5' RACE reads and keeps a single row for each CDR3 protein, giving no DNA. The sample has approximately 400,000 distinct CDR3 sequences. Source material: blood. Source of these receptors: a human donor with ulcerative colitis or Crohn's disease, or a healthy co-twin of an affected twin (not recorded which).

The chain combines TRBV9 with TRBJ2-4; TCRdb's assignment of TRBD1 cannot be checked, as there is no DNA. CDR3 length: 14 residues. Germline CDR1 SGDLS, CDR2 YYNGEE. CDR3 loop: CASSAGTGGNIQYF.

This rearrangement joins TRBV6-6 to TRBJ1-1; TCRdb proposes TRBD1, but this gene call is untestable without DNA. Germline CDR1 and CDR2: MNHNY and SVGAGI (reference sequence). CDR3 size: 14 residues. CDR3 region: CASSPPTRDTEAFF.

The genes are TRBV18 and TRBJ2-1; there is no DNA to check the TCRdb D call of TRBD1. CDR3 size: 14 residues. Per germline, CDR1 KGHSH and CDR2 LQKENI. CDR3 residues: CASSPPARGDEQFF. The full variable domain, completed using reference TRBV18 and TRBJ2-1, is NAGVMQNPRHLVRRRGQEARLRCSPMKGHSHVYWYRQLPEEGLKFMVYLQKENIIDESGMPKERFSAEFPKEGPSILRIQQVVRGDSAAYFCASSPPARGDEQFFGPGTRLTVL.

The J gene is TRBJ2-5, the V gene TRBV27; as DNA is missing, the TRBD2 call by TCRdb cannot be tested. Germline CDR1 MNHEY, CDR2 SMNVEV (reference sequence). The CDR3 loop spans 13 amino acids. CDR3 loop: CASSSAGWETQYF.

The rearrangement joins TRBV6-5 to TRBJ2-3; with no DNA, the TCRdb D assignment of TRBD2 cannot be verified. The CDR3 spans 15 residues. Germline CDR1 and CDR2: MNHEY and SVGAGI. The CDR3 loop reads CASSYASGRTDTQYF.

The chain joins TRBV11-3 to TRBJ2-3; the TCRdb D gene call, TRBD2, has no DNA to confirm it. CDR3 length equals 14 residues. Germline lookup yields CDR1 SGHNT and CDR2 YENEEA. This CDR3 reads CASSSRGVTDTQYF.

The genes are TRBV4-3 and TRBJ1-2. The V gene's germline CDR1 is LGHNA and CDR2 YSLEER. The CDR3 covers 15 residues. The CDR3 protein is CASSQDQDGSYGYTF.

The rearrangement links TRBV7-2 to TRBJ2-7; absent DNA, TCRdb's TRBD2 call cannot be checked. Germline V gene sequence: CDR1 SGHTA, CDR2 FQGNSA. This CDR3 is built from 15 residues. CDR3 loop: CASSLVRETHYEQYF.

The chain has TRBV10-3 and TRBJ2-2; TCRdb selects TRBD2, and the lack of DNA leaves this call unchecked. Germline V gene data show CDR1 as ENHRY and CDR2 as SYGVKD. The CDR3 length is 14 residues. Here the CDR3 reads CAIGREPHTGELFF.

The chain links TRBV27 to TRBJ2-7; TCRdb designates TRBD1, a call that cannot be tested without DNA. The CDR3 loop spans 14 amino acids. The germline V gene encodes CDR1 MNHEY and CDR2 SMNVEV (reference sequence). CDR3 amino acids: CAGPRTGVLYEQYF.

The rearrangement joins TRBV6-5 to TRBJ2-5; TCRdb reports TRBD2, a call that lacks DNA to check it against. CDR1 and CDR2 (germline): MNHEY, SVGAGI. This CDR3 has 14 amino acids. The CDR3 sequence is CASSSLAGGQTQYF.

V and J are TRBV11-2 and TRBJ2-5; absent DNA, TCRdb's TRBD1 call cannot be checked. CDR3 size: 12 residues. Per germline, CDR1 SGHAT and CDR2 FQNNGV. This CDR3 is CASSPDWGTQYF. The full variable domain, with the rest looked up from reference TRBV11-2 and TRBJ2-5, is EAGVAQSPRYKIIEKRQSVAFWCNPISGHATLYWYQQILGQGPKLLIQFQNNGVVDDSQLPKDRFSAERLKGVDSTLKIQPAKLEDSAVYLCASSPDWGTQYFGPGTRLLVL.

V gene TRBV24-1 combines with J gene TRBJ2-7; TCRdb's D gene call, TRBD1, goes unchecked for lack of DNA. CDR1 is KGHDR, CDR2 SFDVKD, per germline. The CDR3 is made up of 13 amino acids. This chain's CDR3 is CATSHGASYEQYF.

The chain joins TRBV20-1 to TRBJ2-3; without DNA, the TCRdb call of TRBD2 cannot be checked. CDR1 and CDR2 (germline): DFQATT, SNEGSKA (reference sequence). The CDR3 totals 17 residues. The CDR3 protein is CSARSWGLAGAGDTQYF.

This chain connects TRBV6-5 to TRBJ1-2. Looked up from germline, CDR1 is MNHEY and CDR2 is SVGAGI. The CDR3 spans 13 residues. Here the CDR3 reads CASRTQVLGGYTF.

The CDR3 sequence is CASSPYWGYEQYF. The chain has TRBV4-1 and TRBJ2-7. The germline V gene has CDR1 MGHRA and CDR2 YSYEKL. The CDR3 is 13 amino acids.

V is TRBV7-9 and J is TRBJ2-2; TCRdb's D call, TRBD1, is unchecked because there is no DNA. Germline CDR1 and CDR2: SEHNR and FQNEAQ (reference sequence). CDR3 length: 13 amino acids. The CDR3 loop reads CASSRTDTGELFF.

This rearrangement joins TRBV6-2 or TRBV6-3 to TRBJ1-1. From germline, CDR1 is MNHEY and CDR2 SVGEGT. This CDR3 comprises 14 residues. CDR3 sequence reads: CASSSEPADTEAFF.

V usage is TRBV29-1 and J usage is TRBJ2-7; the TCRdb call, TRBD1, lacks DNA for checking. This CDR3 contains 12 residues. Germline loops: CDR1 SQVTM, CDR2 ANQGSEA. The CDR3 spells CSVRDVSYEQYF.

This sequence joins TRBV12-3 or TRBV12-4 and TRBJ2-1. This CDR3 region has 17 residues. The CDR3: CASSEHHGVLLYNEQFF.

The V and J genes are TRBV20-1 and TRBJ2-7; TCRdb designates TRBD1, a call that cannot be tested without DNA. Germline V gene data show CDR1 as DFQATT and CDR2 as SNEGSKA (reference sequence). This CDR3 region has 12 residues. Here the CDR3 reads CSARQETYEQYF.

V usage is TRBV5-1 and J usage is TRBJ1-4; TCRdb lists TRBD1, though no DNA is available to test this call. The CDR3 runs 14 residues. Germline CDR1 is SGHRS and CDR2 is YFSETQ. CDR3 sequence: CASSFGQGAEKLFF.

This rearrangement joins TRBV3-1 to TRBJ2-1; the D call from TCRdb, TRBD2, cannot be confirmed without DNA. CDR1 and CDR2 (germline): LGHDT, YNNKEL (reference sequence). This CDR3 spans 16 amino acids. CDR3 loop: CASSQLRLAGVSEQFF.

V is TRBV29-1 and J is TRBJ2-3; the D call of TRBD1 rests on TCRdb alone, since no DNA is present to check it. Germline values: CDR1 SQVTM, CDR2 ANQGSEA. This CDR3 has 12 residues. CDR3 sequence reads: CSVVGGTDTQYF.

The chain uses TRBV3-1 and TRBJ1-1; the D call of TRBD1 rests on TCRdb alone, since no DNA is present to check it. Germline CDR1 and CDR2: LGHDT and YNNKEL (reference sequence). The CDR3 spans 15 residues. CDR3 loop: CASSQEGARPPEAFF.

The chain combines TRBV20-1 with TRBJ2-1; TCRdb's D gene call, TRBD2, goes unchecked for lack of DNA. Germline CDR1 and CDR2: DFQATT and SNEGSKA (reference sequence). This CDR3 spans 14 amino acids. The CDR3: CSARIAVIYNEQFF.